The clone carrying this T cell receptor beta chain was seen more than once but under ten times. The data stem from a study of patients and donors after allogeneic stem cell transplantation. The germline V and J ends were trimmed by 8 bases and 4 bases, with 14 bases remaining between them. This CDR3 spans 13 amino acids. MiXCR, run by TCRdb on the RT-PCR reads, gives a single entry per CDR3 protein. The profile shows roughly 200,000 distinct CDR3 sequences, around two fifths of them singletons. The TCR was taken from a human donor who was either an allogeneic HSCT recipient or a stem cell or donor lymphocyte infusion donor (not recorded which). It is not recorded whose cells these are; they may come from a transplant donor. V and J are TRBV12-3 or TRBV12-4 and TRBJ2-5, with D perhaps matching TRBD1 (6 bases). Sequenced input: blood, either unsorted or a sorted T cell fraction (not recorded which). The DNA of the CDR3 is TGTGCCAGCGGCAGACAGGTCCTAGAGACCCAGTACTTC. It specifies CASGRQVLETQYF.